This T cell receptor beta chain was found in a study of blood T cell repertoires in COVID-19. Sequencing was performed with immunoSEQ multiplex PCR; in TCRdb, only in-frame clones are kept and a portion is missing. The top ten clones hold around 7% of a sample with a few hundred thousand clones, 70% to 90% of them seen once. V was pared by 0 bases and J by 2 bases, with 7 bases of the junction left unmatched. Germline V gene data show CDR1 as SGDLS and CDR2 as YYNGEE. The CDR3 consists of 18 residues. Clinical histories supplied by participants themselves formed the basis of cohort assignment. Specimen: PBMCs or T cells enriched from blood (not recorded which). The receptor was derived from a middle-aged woman with acute COVID-19. The rearrangement uses TRBV9 and TRBJ2-3; TRBD2 aligns across 12 bases. CDR3: CASSVDTSGRPPTDTQYF. DNA of the CDR3: TGTGCCAGCAGCGTAGATACTAGCGGGAGGCCCCCCACAGATACGCAGTATTTT.